Below, one T cell receptor beta chain is given with its context. Trimming stripped 0 bases from V and 7 bases from J, with 10 bases between. CDR1 is LGHNA, CDR2 YSLEER, per germline. This CDR3 spans 14 amino acids. In the original analysis: Counts of nucleated cells, estimated from reference gene primer amplification, were obtained. TCRdb's copy holds only in-frame clones and misses some; the assay was immunoSEQ multiplex PCR. V and J calls and clone size are copied from that table; D and trimming were computed from the DNA. The table lists about 160,000 clones, 85% of them singletons. This record belongs to a study of blood T cell repertoires in COVID-19. About the study: The origin of the acute and convalescent COVID-19 samples was the United States, Italy and Spain. Sources were T cells, B-cell-depleted T cells, or PBMCs; the material itself was cDNA or gDNA.

The chain has TRBV4-3 and TRBJ1-5, with D perhaps TRBD1 (5 bases). This receptor was identified in a human donor with acute or convalescent COVID-19. The donor label of this sample is uncertain. The sequenced material came from peripheral blood. The DNA for the CDR3 is TGCGCCAGCAGCCAAGAAACAGGTGCCCAGCCCCAGCATTTT. Its translation: CASSQETGAQPQHF.